This T cell receptor beta chain is drawn from a study of long-term antiretroviral therapy in people with HIV. Comments on this clone: Its specificity is not known.

Study-level findings and limits: Blood draws took place between about 2004 and 2017 and possibly involved older ART regimens. ART adherence, viral resistance and therapy changes went undocumented.

Version v3.0 of the immunoSEQ assay was performed at survey level. Sequenced by immunoSEQ multiplex PCR; TCRdb stores in-frame clones only, minus some. The sample carries about 39,000 clones, around 83% recorded once. This CDR3 has 13 amino acids. Trimming left V 5 bases short and J 10 bases short, with 15 bases between. CDR1 is SGHNT and CDR2 is YENEEA in the germline V gene. Material: unsorted PBMCs, obtained 3.1 years after starting antiretroviral therapy. The source is a woman between 45 and 60 years old with HIV. The V call is TRBV11-3, the J call TRBJ2-4, with D unresolved. Here the CDR3 DNA reads TGTGCCAGCAGCGAAGGGCCAGATGATATTCAGTACTTC. This encodes CASSEGPDDIQYF.